Below, one TCR beta chain is given with its context. Antigen specificity is unknown. The CDR3 consists of 13 residues. Trimming removed 0 bases at V and 5 bases at J, with 8 bases between. The germline V gene has CDR1 SGHDT and CDR2 YYEEEE. The study ran its PCR with 60 Vbeta and 13 Jbeta primers. Generated by immunoSEQ multiplex PCR, the TCRdb table keeps only in-frame clones and is missing some. Counted here are some 200,000 clones, around 80% occurring once; the ten biggest clones make up approximately 0.63%. This entry is derived from a study of cytomegalovirus exposure and HLA in healthy donors. General study findings and limits: There were reportedly fewer N-insertions in an Asian-associated ancestry cluster than the roughly 680-donor mean, in a later analysis. It was likely that a cluster of highly shared sequence variants was a sequencing artifact. In a later analysis, TCR beta V- and J-gene trimming was associated with a missense DCLRE1C variant.

Sequencing input: PBMCs. This sequence originates from a man between 18 and 35 years old in good health and CMV-seronegative. This rearrangement joins TRBV5-6 to TRBJ2-5; the D is unclear. The CDR3 sequence is CASSLVSRETQYF. The CDR3 nucleotides are TGTGCCAGCAGCTTGGTTTCGCGGGAGACCCAGTACTTC.